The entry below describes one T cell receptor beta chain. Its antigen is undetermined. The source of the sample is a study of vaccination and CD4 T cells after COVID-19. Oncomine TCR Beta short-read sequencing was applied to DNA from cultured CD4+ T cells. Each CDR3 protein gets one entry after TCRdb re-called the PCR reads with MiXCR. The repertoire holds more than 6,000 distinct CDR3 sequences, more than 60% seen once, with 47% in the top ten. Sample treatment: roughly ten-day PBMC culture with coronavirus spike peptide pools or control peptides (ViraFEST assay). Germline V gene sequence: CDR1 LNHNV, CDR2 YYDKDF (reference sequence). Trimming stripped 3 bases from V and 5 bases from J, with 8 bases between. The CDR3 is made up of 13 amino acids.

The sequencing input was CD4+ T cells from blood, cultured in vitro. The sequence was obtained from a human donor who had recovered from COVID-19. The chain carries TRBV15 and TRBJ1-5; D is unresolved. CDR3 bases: TGTGCCACCAGCAGTCGGCAGGATCAGCCCCAGCATTTT. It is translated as CATSSRQDQPQHF.